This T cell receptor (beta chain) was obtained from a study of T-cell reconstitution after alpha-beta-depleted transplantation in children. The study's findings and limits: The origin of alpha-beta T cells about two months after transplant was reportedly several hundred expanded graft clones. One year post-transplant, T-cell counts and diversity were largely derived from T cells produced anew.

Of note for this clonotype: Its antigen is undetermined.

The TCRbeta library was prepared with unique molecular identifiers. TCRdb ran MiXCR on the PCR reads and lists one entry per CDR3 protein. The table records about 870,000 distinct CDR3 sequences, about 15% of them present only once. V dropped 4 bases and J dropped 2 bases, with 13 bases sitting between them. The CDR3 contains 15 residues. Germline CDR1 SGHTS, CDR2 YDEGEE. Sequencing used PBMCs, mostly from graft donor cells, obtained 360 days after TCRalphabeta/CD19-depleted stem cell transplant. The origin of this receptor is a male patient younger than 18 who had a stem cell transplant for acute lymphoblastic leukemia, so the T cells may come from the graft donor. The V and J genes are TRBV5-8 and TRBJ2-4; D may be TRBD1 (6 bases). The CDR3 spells CASSITGFTKNIQYF. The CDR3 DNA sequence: TGTGCCAGCAGCATAACAGGGTTCACCAAAAACATTCAGTACTTC.